The clone carrying this T cell receptor (beta chain) has just a few counts. Using immunoSEQ multiplex PCR, the repertoire was profiled, and TCRdb retains in-frame clones only, with some absent. The table records 120,000 or so clones, about three quarters of them present only once. The data were taken from a study of blood T cell repertoires in COVID-19. Across the study: Sources were T cells, B-cell-depleted T cells, or PBMCs; the material itself was cDNA or gDNA.

Germline CDR1 is SGHDN and CDR2 is FVKESK. V was pared by 4 bases and J by 9 bases, with 13 bases between. CDR3 length: 13 residues. This receptor was identified in an older woman with acute or convalescent COVID-19. The rearrangement links TRBV14 to TRBJ2-1; D possibly corresponds to TRBD2 (5 bases). Sequencing used peripheral blood. CDR3 residues: CASSRGIVAEQFF. In DNA, the CDR3 is TGTGCCAGCAGCCGAGGGATAGTGGCTGAGCAGTTCTTC.